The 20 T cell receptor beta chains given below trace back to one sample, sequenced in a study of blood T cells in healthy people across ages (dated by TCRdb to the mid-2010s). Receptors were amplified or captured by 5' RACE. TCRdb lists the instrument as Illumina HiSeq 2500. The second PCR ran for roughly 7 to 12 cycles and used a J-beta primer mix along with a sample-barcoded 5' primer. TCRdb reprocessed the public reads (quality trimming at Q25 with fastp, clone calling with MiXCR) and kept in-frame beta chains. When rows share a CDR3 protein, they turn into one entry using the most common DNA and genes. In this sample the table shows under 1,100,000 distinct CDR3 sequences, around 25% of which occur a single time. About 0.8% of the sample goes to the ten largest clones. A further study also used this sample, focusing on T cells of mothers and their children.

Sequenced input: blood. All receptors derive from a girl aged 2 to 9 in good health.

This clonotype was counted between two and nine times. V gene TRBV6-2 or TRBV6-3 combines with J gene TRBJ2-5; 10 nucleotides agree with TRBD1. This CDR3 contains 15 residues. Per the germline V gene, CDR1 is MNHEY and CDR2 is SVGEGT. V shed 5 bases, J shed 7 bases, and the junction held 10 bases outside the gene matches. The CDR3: CASSDRDRGVGTQYF. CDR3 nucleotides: TGTGCCAGCAGTGACCGGGACAGGGGAGTCGGGACCCAGTACTTC.

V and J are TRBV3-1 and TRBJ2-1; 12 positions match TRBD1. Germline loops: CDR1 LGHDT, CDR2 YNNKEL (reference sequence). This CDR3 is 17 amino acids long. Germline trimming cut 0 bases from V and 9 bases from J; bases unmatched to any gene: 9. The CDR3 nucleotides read TGTGCCAGCAGCCAAGAGGTTCGGGACAGGGGGCGAGGTGAGCAGTTCTTC. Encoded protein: CASSQEVRDRGRGEQFF.

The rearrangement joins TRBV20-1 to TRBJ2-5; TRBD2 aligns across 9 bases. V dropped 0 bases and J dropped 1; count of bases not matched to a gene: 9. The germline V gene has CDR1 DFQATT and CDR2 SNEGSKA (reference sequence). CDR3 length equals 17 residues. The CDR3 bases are TGCAGTGCTAGAGATCCCAGGCTAGCGGGGCTCCAAGAGACCCAGTACTTC. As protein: CSARDPRLAGLQETQYF.

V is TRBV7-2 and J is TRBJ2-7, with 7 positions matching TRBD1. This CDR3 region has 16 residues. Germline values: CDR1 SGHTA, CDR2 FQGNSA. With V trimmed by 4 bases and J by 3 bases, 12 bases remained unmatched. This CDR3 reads CASSSPQGQLFYEQYF. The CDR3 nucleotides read TGTGCCAGCAGCTCCCCGCAGGGACAGTTATTCTACGAGCAGTACTTC.

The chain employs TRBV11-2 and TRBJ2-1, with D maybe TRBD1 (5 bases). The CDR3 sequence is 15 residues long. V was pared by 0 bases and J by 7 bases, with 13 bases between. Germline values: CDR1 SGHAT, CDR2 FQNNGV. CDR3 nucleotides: TGTGCCAGCAGCTTAGACCAGGGCCCCGGGAATGAGCAGTTCTTC. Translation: CASSLDQGPGNEQFF. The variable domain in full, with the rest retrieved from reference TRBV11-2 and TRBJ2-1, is EAGVAQSPRYKIIEKRQSVAFWCNPISGHATLYWYQQILGQGPKLLIQFQNNGVVDDSQLPKDRFSAERLKGVDSTLKIQPAKLEDSAVYLCASSLDQGPGNEQFFGPGTRLTVL.

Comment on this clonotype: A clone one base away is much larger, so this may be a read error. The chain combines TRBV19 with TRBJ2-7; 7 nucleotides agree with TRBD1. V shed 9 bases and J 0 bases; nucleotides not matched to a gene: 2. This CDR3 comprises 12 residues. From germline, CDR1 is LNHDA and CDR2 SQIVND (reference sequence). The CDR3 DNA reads TGTGCCAGCGGACAGGACTCCTACGAGCAGTACTTC. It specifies CASGQDSYEQYF.

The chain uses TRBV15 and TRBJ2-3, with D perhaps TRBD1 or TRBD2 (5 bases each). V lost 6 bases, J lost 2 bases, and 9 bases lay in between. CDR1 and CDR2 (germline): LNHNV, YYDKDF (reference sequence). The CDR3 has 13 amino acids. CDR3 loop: CATRGRSTDTQYF. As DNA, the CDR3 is TGTGCCACCAGGGGACGATCCACAGATACGCAGTATTTT.

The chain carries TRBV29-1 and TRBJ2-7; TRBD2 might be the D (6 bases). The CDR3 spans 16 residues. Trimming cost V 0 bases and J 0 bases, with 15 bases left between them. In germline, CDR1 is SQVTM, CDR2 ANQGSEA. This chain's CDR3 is CSVEEEGGPSSYEQYF. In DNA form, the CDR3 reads TGCAGCGTTGAAGAGGAGGGCGGGCCCAGCTCCTACGAGCAGTACTTC.

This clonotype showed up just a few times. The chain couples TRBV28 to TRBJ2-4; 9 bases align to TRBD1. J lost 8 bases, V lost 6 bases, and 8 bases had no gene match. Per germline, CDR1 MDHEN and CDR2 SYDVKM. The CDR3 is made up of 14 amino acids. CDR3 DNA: TGTGCCAGCAGCCCGATTGACAGGGGGGACATTCAGTACTTC. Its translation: CASSPIDRGDIQYF. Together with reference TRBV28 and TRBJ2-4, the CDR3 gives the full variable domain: DVKVTQSSRYLVKRTGEKVFLECVQDMDHENMFWYRQDPGLGLRLIYFSYDVKMKEKGDIPEGYSVSREKKERFSLILESASTNQTSMYLCASSPIDRGDIQYFGAGTRLSVL.

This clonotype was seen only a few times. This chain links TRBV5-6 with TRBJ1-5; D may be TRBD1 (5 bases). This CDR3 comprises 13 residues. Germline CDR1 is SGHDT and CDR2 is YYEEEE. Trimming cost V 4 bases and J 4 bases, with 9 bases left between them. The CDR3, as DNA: TGTGCCAGCAGCGTGGCAGGGAATCAGCCCCAGCATTTT. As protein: CASSVAGNQPQHF.

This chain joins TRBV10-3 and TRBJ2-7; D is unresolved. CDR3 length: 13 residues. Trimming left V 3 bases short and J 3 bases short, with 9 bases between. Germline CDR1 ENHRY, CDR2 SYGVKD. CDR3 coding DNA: TGTGCCATCAGTGAAGTTGGCGGCTACGAGCAGTACTTC. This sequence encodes CAISEVGGYEQYF.

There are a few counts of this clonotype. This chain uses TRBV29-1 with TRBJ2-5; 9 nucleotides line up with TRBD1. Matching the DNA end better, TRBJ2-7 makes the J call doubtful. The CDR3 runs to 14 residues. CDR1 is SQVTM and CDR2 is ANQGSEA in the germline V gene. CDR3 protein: CSVGPTGGSYEQYF. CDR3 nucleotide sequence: TGCAGCGTTGGTCCGACAGGGGGTTCCTACGAGCAGTACTTC.

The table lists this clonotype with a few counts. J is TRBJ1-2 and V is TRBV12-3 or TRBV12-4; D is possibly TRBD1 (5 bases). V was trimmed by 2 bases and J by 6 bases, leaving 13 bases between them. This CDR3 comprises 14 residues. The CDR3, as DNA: TGTGCCAGCAGTTTACGGGCCAGGGCGGATGGCTACACCTTC. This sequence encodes CASSLRARADGYTF.

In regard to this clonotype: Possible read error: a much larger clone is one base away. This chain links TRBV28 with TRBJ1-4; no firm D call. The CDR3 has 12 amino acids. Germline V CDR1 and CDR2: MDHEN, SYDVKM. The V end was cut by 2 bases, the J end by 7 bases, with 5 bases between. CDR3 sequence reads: CASSLMAEKLFF. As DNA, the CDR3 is TGTGCCAGCAGTTTAATGGCTGAAAAACTGTTTTTT. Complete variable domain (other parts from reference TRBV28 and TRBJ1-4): DVKVTQSSRYLVKRTGEKVFLECVQDMDHENMFWYRQDPGLGLRLIYFSYDVKMKEKGDIPEGYSVSREKKERFSLILESASTNQTSMYLCASSLMAEKLFFGSGTQLSVL.

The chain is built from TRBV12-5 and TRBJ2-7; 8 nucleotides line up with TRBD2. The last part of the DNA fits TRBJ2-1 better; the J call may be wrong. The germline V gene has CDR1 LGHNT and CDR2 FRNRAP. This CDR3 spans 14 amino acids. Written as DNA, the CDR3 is TGTGCTAGTGGTTTGGTACTAGCGGACAATGAGCAGTTCTTC. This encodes CASGLVLADNEQFF.

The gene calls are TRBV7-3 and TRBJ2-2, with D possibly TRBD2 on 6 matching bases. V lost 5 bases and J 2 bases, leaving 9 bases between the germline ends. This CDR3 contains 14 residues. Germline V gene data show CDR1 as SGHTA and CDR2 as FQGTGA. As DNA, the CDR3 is TGTGCCAGCAGCCTACTAGCCAACACCGGGGAGCTGTTTTTT. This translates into CASSLLANTGELFF.

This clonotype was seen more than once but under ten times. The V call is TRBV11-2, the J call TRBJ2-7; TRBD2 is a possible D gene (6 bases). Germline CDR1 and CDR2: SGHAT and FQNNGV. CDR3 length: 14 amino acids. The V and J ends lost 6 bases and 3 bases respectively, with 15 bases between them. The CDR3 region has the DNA TGTGCCAGCAGTTTTCCTAGCGCCCACTACGAGCAGTACTTC. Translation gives CASSFPSAHYEQYF.

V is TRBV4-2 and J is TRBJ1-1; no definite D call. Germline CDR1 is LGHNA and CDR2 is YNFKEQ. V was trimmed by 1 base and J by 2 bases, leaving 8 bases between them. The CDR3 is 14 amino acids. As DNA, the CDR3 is TGTGCCAGCAGCCAAGGGACTCACAACACTGAAGCTTTCTTT. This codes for CASSQGTHNTEAFF.

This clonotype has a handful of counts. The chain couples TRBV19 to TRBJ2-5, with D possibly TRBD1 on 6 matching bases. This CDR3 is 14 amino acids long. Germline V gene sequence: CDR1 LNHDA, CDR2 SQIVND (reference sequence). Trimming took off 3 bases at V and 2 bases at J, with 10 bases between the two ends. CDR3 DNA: TGTGCCAGTAGTATGTCAGGACAGCAAGAGACCCAGTACTTC. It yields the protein CASSMSGQQETQYF. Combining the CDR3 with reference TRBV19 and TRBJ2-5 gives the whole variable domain DGGITQSPKYLFRKEGQNVTLSCEQNLNHDAMYWYRQDPGQGLRLIYYSQIVNDFQKGDIAEGYSVSREKKESFPLTVTSAQKNPTAFYLCASSMSGQQETQYFGPGTRLLVL.

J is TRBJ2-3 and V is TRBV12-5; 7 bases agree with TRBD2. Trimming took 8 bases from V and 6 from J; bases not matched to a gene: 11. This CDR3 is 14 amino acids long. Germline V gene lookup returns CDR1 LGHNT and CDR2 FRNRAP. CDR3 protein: CASSIAGHGDTQYF. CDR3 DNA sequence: TGTGCTAGTTCAATAGCGGGTCATGGGGATACGCAGTATTTT. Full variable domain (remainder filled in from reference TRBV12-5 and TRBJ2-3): DARVTQTPRHKVTEMGQEVTMRCQPILGHNTVFWYRQTMMQGLELLAYFRNRAPLDDSGMPKDRFSAEMPDATLATLKIQPSEPRDSAVYFCASSIAGHGDTQYFGPGTRLTVL.